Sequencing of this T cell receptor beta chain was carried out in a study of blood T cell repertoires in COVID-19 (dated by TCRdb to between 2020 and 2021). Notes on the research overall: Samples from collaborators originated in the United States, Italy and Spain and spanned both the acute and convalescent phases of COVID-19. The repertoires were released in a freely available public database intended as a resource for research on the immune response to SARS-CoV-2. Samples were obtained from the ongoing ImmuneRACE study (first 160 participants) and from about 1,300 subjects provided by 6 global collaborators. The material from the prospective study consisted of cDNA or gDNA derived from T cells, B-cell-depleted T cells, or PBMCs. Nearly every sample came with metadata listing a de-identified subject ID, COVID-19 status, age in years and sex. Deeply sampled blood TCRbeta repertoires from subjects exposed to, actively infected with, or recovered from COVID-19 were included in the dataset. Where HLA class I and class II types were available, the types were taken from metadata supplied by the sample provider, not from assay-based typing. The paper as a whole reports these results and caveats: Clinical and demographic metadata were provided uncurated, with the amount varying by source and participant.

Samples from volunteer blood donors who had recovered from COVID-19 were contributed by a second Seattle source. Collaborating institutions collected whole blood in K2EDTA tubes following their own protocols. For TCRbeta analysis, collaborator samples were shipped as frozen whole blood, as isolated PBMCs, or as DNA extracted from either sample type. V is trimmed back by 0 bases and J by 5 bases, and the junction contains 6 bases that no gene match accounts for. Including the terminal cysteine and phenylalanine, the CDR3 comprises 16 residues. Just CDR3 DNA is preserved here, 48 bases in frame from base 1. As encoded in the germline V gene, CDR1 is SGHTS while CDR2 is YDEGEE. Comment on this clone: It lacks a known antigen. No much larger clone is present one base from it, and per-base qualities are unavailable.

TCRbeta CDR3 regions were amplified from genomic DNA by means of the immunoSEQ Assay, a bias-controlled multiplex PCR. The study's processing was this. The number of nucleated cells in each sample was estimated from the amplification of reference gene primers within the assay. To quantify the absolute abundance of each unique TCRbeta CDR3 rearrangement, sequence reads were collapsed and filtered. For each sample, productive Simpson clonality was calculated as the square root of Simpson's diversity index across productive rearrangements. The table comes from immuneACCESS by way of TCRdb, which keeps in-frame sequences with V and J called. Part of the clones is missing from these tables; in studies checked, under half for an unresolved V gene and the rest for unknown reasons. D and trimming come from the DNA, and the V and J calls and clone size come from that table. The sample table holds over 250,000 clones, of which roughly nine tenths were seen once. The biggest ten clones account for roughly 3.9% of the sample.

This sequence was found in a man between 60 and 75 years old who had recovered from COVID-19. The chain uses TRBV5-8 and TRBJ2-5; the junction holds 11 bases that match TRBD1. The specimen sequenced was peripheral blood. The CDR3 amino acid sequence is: CASSLEGTGGVETQYF. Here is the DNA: TGTGCCAGCAGCTTGGAGGGGACAGGGGGTGTGGAGACCCAGTACTTC.